This TCR beta chain was captured in a study of shared clonotypes between healthy human individuals. General study findings and limits: Generation probabilities of non-shared clonotypes were lower (relative to those shared by all four donors).

V gave up 5 bases and J gave up 5 bases; unmatched junction bases: 12. The germline V gene has CDR1 SGHTA and CDR2 FQGTGA. This CDR3 has 16 residues. The CD4+ fraction was divided into a CD45RA+ naive subset and a CD45RA-negative memory subset. With regard to this clone: Antigen specificity is unknown.

Roughly 27,000 T cell genomes, or around 0.2 ug DNA, went into the sorted-subset replicate PCRs. Assay: immunoSEQ multiplex PCR; the TCRdb copy retains only in-frame clones and omits some. The sample shows some 2.4 million clones, 93% of them seen only once. The chain links TRBV7-3 to TRBJ2-1; 7 nucleotides line up with TRBD1. The sequence derives from a man aged 18 to 30 in good health. Some clones in this sample may be carry-over from other donors' samples. Source material: naive CD4+ T cells from PBMCs. The subset is: CD45RA+ positively selected. CDR3 amino acids: CASSKAGTAINNEQFF. The CDR3 DNA sequence: TGTGCCAGCAGCAAAGCCGGGACAGCCATAAACAATGAGCAGTTCTTC.